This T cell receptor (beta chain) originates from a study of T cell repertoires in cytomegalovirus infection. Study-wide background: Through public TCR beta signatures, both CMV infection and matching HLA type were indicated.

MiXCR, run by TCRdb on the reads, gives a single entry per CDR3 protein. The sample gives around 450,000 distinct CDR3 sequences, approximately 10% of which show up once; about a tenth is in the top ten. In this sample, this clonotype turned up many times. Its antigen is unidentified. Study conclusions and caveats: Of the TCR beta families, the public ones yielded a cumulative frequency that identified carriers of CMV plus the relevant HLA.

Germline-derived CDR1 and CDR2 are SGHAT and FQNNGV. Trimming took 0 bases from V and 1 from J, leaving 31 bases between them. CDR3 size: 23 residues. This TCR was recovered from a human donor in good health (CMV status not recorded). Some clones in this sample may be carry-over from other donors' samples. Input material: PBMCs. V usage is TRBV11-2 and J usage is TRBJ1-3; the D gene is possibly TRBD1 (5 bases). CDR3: CASSLEGGTLMGRRVFSGNTIYF. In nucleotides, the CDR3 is TGTGCCAGCAGCTTAGAGGGAGGCACTCTAATGGGACGGAGAGTTTTTTCTGGAAACACCATATATTTT.